This T cell receptor (beta chain) was recovered during a study of T-cell reconstitution after alpha-beta-depleted transplantation in children. The CDR3 length is 14 residues. J was trimmed by 4 bases and V by 5 bases; bases with no gene match: 5. In germline, CDR1 is SGHTA, CDR2 FQGNSA. Study-wide results and caveats: T-cell numbers and diversity, one year after transplant, stemmed largely from T cells that were newly produced.

Preparation of the TCRbeta library used unique molecular identifiers. TCRdb independently ran MiXCR on the PCR reads; one entry per CDR3 protein. The table records a few hundred thousand distinct CDR3 sequences, approximately 10% of them present only once. Remarks on this clonotype: Its antigen is still unknown. A read error is possible here, since a much larger clone lies one base away.

The material sequenced was PBMCs, taken before TCRalphabeta/CD19-depleted stem cell transplant. The receptor's source is a child younger than two with acute myeloid leukemia, due to receive a stem cell transplant. V is TRBV7-2 and J is TRBJ1-1; TRBD1 matches 9 bases. The DNA for the CDR3 is TGTGCCAGCAGCCCACAGGGGGCGATCACTGAAGCTTTCTTT. Protein product: CASSPQGAITEAFF.